The clone carrying this T cell receptor beta chain was counted a single time. With 1 base clipped from V and 0 bases from J, the junction kept 4 bases outside the gene matches. Germline CDR1 and CDR2: SGHRS and YFSETQ. The CDR3 has 17 amino acids. The sample is drawn from a study of blood T cell repertoires in COVID-19. For the study at large: There were acute and convalescent COVID-19 samples, and they came from the United States, Italy and Spain. PBMCs, B-cell-depleted T cells, or T cells were the source of the cDNA or gDNA that made up the material.

In the original analysis: Amplification of reference gene primers was used by the study to estimate nucleated cell counts. Here immunoSEQ multiplex PCR was the method, and the copy in TCRdb shows in-frame clones only, minus some. D and trimming come from the DNA, and the V and J calls and clone size come from that table. In the table there are approximately 20,000 clones, 86% of which are singletons. Source material: peripheral blood. This receptor was obtained from a man in his 70s with acute or convalescent COVID-19. V gene TRBV5-1 combines with J gene TRBJ2-6; 7 positions match TRBD2. The CDR3 DNA is TGCGCCAGCAGCTTGTCGGGACTAAGCTCTGGGGCCAACGTCCTGACTTTC. Translated: CASSLSGLSSGANVLTF.